This T cell receptor beta chain was profiled in a study of shared clonotypes between healthy human individuals. Study at large: Donors, aged 18 to 49, were two women and three men.

The authors ran the assay at deep level. PCR replicates from unsorted PBMC used 250 to 300 ng DNA, and this amount was 32,000 or so T cell genomes. Measured with immunoSEQ multiplex PCR; TCRdb has only the in-frame clones, and not every one. Of about 490,000 clones detected, around 80% appear once; the ten largest clones hold about an eighth. Per the germline V gene, CDR1 is SGHNT and CDR2 is YYREEE (reference sequence). This CDR3 spans 15 amino acids. Trimming cost V 4 bases and J 5 bases; bases outside gene matches: 6. Source material: PBMCs. The chain has TRBV5-4 and TRBJ2-1, with 10 nucleotides matching TRBD2. The clonotype originates from a woman in her 40s in good health. Some clones in this sample may be carry-over from other donors' samples. The CDR3 loop reads CASSPTSGNDNEQFF. The DNA of the CDR3 is TGTGCCAGCAGCCCCACTAGCGGGAATGACAATGAGCAGTTCTTC.